This note documents a single T cell receptor (beta chain) sequence. Recovered participants had two consecutive negative NP/OP PCR tests, healthcare professional clearance, or symptom resolution. The repertoire was sequenced with immunoSEQ multiplex PCR; TCRdb's copy has only in-frame clones and lacks some. The table shows approximately 160,000 clones, with about 85% occurring only once. This sample was included in a study of blood T cell repertoires in COVID-19. The V end was cut by 3 bases, the J end by 5 bases, with 8 bases between. CDR3 length equals 13 residues. Germline lookup yields CDR1 SGHRS and CDR2 YFSETQ.

The chain couples TRBV5-1 to TRBJ1-4; D is unclear. The sequence came from a woman aged 50 to 65 who had recovered from COVID-19. The source material was PBMCs or T cells enriched from blood (not recorded which). CDR3 sequence (DNA): TGCGCCAGCAGCTCCCAGTGGAATGAAAAACTGTTTTTT. Translation: CASSSQWNEKLFF.